Below, one T cell receptor (beta chain) is given with its context. The method was immunoSEQ multiplex PCR; TCRdb's version includes in-frame clones alone and lacks a portion of them. This table holds about 59,000 clones, around 70% found once. V lost 6 bases and J lost 5; bases outside the gene matches: 5. The CDR3 length is 14 residues. Germline-derived CDR1 and CDR2 are SNHLY and FYNNEI. These data belong to a study of blood T cell repertoires in COVID-19. At the level of the study: Whether acute or convalescent, the COVID-19 samples came from the United States, Italy and Spain. T cells, B-cell-depleted T cells, or PBMCs supplied cDNA or gDNA.

The TCR was taken from a woman in her forties or fifties with active or convalescent COVID-19. Sequenced material: peripheral blood. J is TRBJ2-5 and V is TRBV2; TRBD2 matches at 11 bases. CDR3 in amino acids: CASRPSSGRETQYF. The CDR3 coding sequence is TGTGCCAGCAGACCATCTAGCGGGAGGGAGACCCAGTACTTC.